These 26 T cell receptor beta chains originate from one sample sequenced in a study of blood T cell repertoires in COVID-19. The protocol was immunoSEQ multiplex PCR, while the TCRdb copy is restricted to in-frame clones and leaves out a portion. The sample has about 230,000 clones, about 91% seen once. What was sequenced was PBMCs or T cells enriched from blood (not recorded which). The receptors originated from a woman aged 40 to 50 with acute COVID-19.

The genes are TRBV10-3 and TRBJ2-5, with D possibly TRBD1 on 6 matching bases. CDR1 and CDR2 (germline): ENHRY, SYGVKD. The CDR3 has 14 residues. Trimming left V 6 bases short and J 2 bases short, with 13 bases between. The CDR3 nucleotides are TGTGCCATCAGGGCGCAGGGGAGACAAGAGACCCAGTACTTC. Its protein product is CAIRAQGRQETQYF.

The chain employs TRBV9 and TRBJ2-5; 9 bases are shared with TRBD1. Germline V lookup: CDR1 SGDLS, CDR2 YYNGEE. This CDR3 is 16 amino acids long. Losses at the gene ends were 4 bases for V and 2 bases for J; bases not matched to a gene: 9. This CDR3 reads CASSLGQGGTQETQYF. In DNA, the CDR3 is TGTGCCAGCAGCTTGGGACAGGGAGGTACACAAGAGACCCAGTACTTC.

The V gene is TRBV21-1, the J gene TRBJ2-5; the table's D call of TRBD2 was not tested on the DNA. TRBV21-1 is termed a pseudogene. There are 20 residues in the CDR3. CDR3 residues: CASSNRPDPPSREVRETQYF. CDR3 sequence (DNA): TGTGCCAGCAGCAATAGGCCGGATCCTCCTTCGCGGGAGGTCCGGGAGACCCAGTACTTC.

The chain employs TRBV3-1 (or the pseudogene TRBV3-2) and TRBJ1-1, with D perhaps TRBD1 (5 bases). The germline CDR1 and CDR2 sequences are LGHDT and YNNKEL (reference sequence). The CDR3 spans 14 residues. V shed 4 bases and J shed 5 bases, with 14 bases lying between them. The CDR3 DNA follows: TGTGCCAGCAGCCCGCGGGAGGGGACGACTGAAGCTTTCTTT. Encoded protein: CASSPREGTTEAFF.

CDR3 nucleotide sequence: TGTGCCAGCAGTGAAATGAGAGGGTATGGCTACACCTTC. Its translation: CASSEMRGYGYTF. The V and J genes are TRBV2 and TRBJ1-2; D unresolved. V lost 2 bases to trimming and J lost 5 bases, with 9 bases between them. This CDR3 region has 13 residues. Looked up from germline, CDR1 is SNHLY and CDR2 is FYNNEI.

This rearrangement joins TRBV7-9 to TRBJ1-5; TRBD1 matches at 9 bases. Per germline, CDR1 SEHNR and CDR2 FQNEAQ (reference sequence). The CDR3 consists of 15 residues. With 1 base clipped from V and 7 bases from J, the junction kept 5 bases outside the gene matches. CDR3 residues: CASSLGTGGGQPQHF. CDR3 coding DNA: TGTGCCAGCAGCTTAGGAACAGGGGGCGGCCAGCCCCAGCATTTT.

This chain connects TRBV30 to TRBJ1-4, with TRBD1 matching 9 bases. The length of the CDR3 is 15 residues. CDR1 and CDR2 from the germline V gene are GTSNPN and SVGIG (reference sequence). With 1 base clipped from V and 3 bases from J, the junction kept 3 bases outside the gene matches. CDR3: CAWSAQGAPNEKLFF. CDR3 sequence (DNA): TGTGCCTGGAGTGCACAGGGGGCTCCTAATGAAAAACTGTTTTTT.

This clone is a singleton in its sample. The chain combines TRBV5-5 with TRBJ2-3; TRBD2 matches at 12 bases. V trimming: 1 base; J trimming: 1 base; junction bases outside the gene matches: 10. Germline V lookup: CDR1 SGHKS, CDR2 YYEKEE (reference sequence). CDR3 length: 19 residues. CDR3 amino acids: CASSLTAAGTSGRTDTQYF. CDR3 nucleotides: TGTGCCAGCAGCTTGACAGCCGCTGGGACTAGCGGGCGCACAGATACGCAGTATTTT.

This chain uses TRBV2 with TRBJ2-3; 8 positions match TRBD2. The CDR3 consists of 15 residues. CDR1 and CDR2 from the germline V gene are SNHLY and FYNNEI. The junction had 7 bases not matched to a gene; V was cut back by 3 bases and J by 5 bases. This CDR3 reads CASSEGGGWKDTQYF. In nucleotides, the CDR3 is TGTGCCAGCAGTGAGGGCGGGGGGTGGAAAGATACGCAGTATTTT.

Remarks on this clone: In the same sample, other DNA sequences code for this CDR3. The rearrangement joins TRBV7-9 to TRBJ1-5; 8 positions agree with TRBD1. The CDR3 length is 14 residues. CDR1 and CDR2 (germline): SEHNR, FQNEAQ (reference sequence). The ends lost 4 bases at V and 2 bases at J; junction bases unmatched: 1. CDR3 in amino acids: CASSSTGGNQPQHF. The DNA for the CDR3 is TGTGCCAGCAGCTCGACAGGGGGCAATCAGCCCCAGCATTTT. Filled out from reference TRBV7-9 and TRBJ1-5, the complete variable domain reads DTGVSQNPRHKITKRGQNVTFRCDPISEHNRLYWYRQTLGQGPEFLTYFQNEAQLEKSRLLSDRFSAERPKGSFSTLEIQRTEQGDSAMYLCASSSTGGNQPQHFGDGTRLSIL.

The chain is built from TRBV10-3 and TRBJ2-2, with 10 bases lining up with TRBD2. The V gene's germline CDR1 is ENHRY and CDR2 SYGVKD. The length of the CDR3 is 15 residues. Trimming removed 2 bases from V and 6 bases from J; junction bases left unmatched: 3. The DNA of the CDR3 is TGTGCCATCAGTGAGAGCGGGGGGGCATCCGGGGAGCTGTTTTTT. The encoded protein is CAISESGGASGELFF.

The gene calls are TRBV30 and TRBJ1-5; 12 positions agree with TRBD1. Looked up from germline, CDR1 is GTSNPN and CDR2 is SVGIG (reference sequence). The CDR3 is 13 amino acids. J lost 7 bases, V lost 5 bases, and 3 bases had no gene match. The CDR3 coding sequence is TGTGCCTGGGGGACAGGGGGCTACCAGCCCCAGCATTTT. Its translation: CAWGTGGYQPQHF. Complete variable domain (other parts from reference TRBV30 and TRBJ1-5): SQTIHQWPATLVQPVGSPLSLECTVEGTSNPNLYWYRQAAGRGLQLLFYSVGIGQISSEVPQNLSASRPQDRQFILSSKKLLLSDSGFYLCAWGTGGYQPQHFGDGTRLSIL.

The rearrangement uses TRBV11-3 and TRBJ1-3; D gene unclear. V dropped 7 bases and J dropped 0 bases, with 7 bases sitting between them. The CDR3 sequence is 13 residues long. Germline V gene data show CDR1 as SGHNT and CDR2 as YENEEA. Here the CDR3 DNA reads TGTGCCAGCACCCGGTCCTCTGGAAACACCATATATTTT. This translates into CASTRSSGNTIYF.

CDR3 bases: TGTGCCAGCAGCCCGAGCGGACAGGGGGCAACAGATACGCAGTATTTT. This gives the protein CASSPSGQGATDTQYF. J is TRBJ2-3 and V is TRBV9; 11 bases line up with TRBD1. Germline assignment: CDR1 SGDLS and CDR2 YYNGEE. Trimming cost V 4 bases and J 3 bases; bases outside gene matches: 7. The CDR3 has 16 residues.

The rearrangement joins TRBV6-2 or TRBV6-3 to TRBJ1-2; TRBD1 agrees at 8 bases. With V trimmed by 6 bases and J by 5 bases, 17 bases remained unmatched. Germline assignment: CDR1 MNHEY and CDR2 SVGEGT. The CDR3 runs to 17 residues. Written as DNA, the CDR3 is TGTGCCAGCAGCCCGTACAGGGGGAATAGCGCGGGGTATGGCTACACCTTC. Translating gives CASSPYRGNSAGYGYTF.

The chain employs TRBV10-3 and TRBJ1-2, with 7 bases identical to TRBD1. V trimming: 4 bases; J trimming: 7 bases; junction bases outside the gene matches: 6. Germline assignment: CDR1 ENHRY and CDR2 SYGVKD. CDR3 size: 13 residues. CDR3 protein: CAISGGGASGYTF. The CDR3 coding sequence is TGTGCCATCAGTGGAGGGGGCGCGAGTGGCTACACCTTC.

The V gene is TRBV5-4, the J gene TRBJ1-4; 9 bases match TRBD1. The CDR3 extends over 16 amino acids. CDR1 is SGHNT and CDR2 is YYREEE in the germline V gene (reference sequence). The V gene end was trimmed by 4 bases and the J gene end by 2 bases; junction bases not matched to a gene: 6. The CDR3 spells CASSARTGGTNEKLFF. For the CDR3, the DNA is TGTGCCAGCAGCGCACGTACAGGGGGCACTAATGAAAAACTGTTTTTT.

The chain uses TRBV9 and TRBJ2-1, with D perhaps matching TRBD2 (5 bases). This CDR3 comprises 15 residues. Germline CDR1 reads SGDLS; CDR2 reads YYNGEE. V shed 4 bases and J shed 8 bases, with 19 bases lying between them. CDR3 sequence reads: CASSPTVGRLDEQFF. Here the CDR3 DNA reads TGTGCCAGCAGCCCGACGGTAGGGAGACTCGATGAGCAGTTCTTC.

The rearrangement joins TRBV9 to TRBJ1-3; a weak D match, TRBD1 (5 bases). The germline V gene encodes CDR1 SGDLS and CDR2 YYNGEE. The CDR3 contains 14 residues. Between the trimmed V and J ends, which lost 0 bases and 4 bases, there was a span of 8 bases. The CDR3 bases are TGTGCCAGCAGCGTAGGGACATTAGGAAACACCATATATTTT. This sequence encodes CASSVGTLGNTIYF.

The chain links TRBV7-2 to TRBJ2-6, with TRBD2 as a possible D gene (7 bases). Germline V CDR1 and CDR2: SGHTA, FQGNSA. The CDR3 covers 18 residues. V dropped 5 bases and J dropped 0 bases, with 17 bases sitting between them. CDR3: CASSPGGGGVSGANVLTF. As DNA, the CDR3 is TGTGCCAGCAGCCCAGGAGGGGGAGGGGTCTCTGGGGCCAACGTCCTGACTTTC.

The chain couples TRBV9 to TRBJ2-2; D not certain. The CDR3 spans 17 residues. Trimming stripped 0 bases from V and 7 bases from J, with 19 bases between. Germline V gene data show CDR1 as SGDLS and CDR2 as YYNGEE. In DNA, the CDR3 is TGTGCCAGCAGCGTAGTGCCAGGTACCATCCTGGGCGGGGAGCTGTTTTTT. Translation: CASSVVPGTILGGELFF. The whole variable domain, remainder taken from reference TRBV9 and TRBJ2-2, is DSGVTQTPKHLITATGQRVTLRCSPRSGDLSVYWYQQSLDQGLQFLIQYYNGEERAKGNILERFSAQQFPDLHSELNLSSLELGDSALYFCASSVVPGTILGGELFFGEGSRLTVL.

The chain recombines TRBV11-2 with TRBJ1-3; possibly TRBD1 for D (6 bases). Trimming stripped 4 bases from V and 2 bases from J, with 6 bases between. The CDR3 covers 13 residues. From germline, CDR1 is SGHAT and CDR2 FQNNGV. CDR3 loop: CASSWDTGNTIYF. The CDR3, as DNA: TGTGCCAGCAGCTGGGACACTGGAAACACCATATATTTT.

This chain connects TRBV7-9 to TRBJ1-2; D perhaps matches TRBD1 (5 bases). The CDR3 contains 13 residues. The V gene lost 5 bases and the J gene lost 5 bases, with 12 bases spanning the gap. Germline V gene data show CDR1 as SEHNR and CDR2 as FQNEAQ (reference sequence). CDR3 in DNA: TGTGCCAGCAGCCCGGGAGGGGCTTATGGCTACACCTTC. Protein product: CASSPGGAYGYTF.

The rearrangement uses TRBV5-4 and TRBJ2-1; 7 nucleotides align to TRBD2. Germline V CDR1 and CDR2: SGHNT, YYREEE (reference sequence). J gave up 0 bases and V 2 bases, and 2 bases lay outside the gene matches. This CDR3 is 15 amino acids long. The CDR3 is CASSFTGGSYNEQFF. The CDR3 DNA reads as TGTGCCAGCAGCTTTACGGGGGGCTCCTACAATGAGCAGTTCTTC.

The chain employs TRBV29-1 and TRBJ2-3; weak D call: TRBD1 (6 bases). This CDR3 region has 13 residues. V shed 3 bases and J shed 4 bases, with 11 bases lying between them. The germline V gene has CDR1 SQVTM and CDR2 ANQGSEA. The CDR3 protein is CSVERQDSDTQYF. As DNA, the CDR3 is TGCAGCGTTGAGCGACAGGATTCAGATACGCAGTATTTT.

This chain links TRBV7-2 with TRBJ2-7; 10 nucleotides line up with TRBD1. Per germline, CDR1 SGHTA and CDR2 FQGNSA. This CDR3 is built from 16 residues. Germline trimming cut 4 bases from V and 4 bases from J; bases unmatched to any gene: 10. The CDR3: CASSSRDRGNRYEQYF. In nucleotides, the CDR3 is TGTGCCAGCAGCTCCAGGGACAGGGGAAATCGGTACGAGCAGTACTTC.